There are a few counts of the clone carrying this T cell receptor beta chain. Antigen unknown. Sequencing used immunoSEQ multiplex PCR; TCRdb keeps in-frame clones, though not all of them. The sample yields 60,000 to 75,000 clones, 73% seen once. The data are from a study of vaccination effects on CD4 cells after COVID-19. CDR1 and CDR2 from the germline V gene are SEHNR and FQNEAQ (reference sequence). The CDR3 loop spans 13 amino acids. V was pared by 5 bases and J by 3 bases, with 10 bases between. Before sequencing, viral peptide pools were used by the ViraFEST assay to expand antigen-specific CD4+ T cells. A 10-day culture period preceded the isolation of CD4+ T cells. Their SARS-CoV-2 infection, verified by PCR, occurred between March and December 2020. Around 2.1 million PBMC per well were cultured with 8.5 to 10 IU/ml IL-2 and around 9.4 ug/ml peptides.

The genes are TRBV7-9 and TRBJ1-1; D not certain. The sequences come from CD4+ T cells from PBMCs cultured with HIV peptides, collected before COVID-19 vaccination. The subset was: HIV-1 Nef peptide pool negative control/reference culture. This TCR was recovered from a human donor who had a prior SARS-CoV-2 infection. CDR3 protein: CASSVRPDTEAFF. DNA of the CDR3: TGTGCCAGCAGCGTACGGCCAGACACTGAAGCTTTCTTT.